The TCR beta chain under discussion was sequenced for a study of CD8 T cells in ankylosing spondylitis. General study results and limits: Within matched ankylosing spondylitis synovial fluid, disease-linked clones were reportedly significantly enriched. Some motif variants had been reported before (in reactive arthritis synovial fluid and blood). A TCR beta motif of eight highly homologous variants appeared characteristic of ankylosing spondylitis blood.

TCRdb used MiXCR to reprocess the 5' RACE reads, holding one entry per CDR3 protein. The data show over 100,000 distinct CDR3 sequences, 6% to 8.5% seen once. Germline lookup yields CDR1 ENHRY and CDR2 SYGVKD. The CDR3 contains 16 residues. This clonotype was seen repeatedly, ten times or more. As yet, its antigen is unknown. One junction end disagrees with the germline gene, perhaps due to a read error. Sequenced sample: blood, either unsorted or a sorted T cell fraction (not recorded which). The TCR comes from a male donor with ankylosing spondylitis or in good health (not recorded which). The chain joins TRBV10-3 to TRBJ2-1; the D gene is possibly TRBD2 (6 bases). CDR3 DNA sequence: TGTGCCATCAGTCAGTCGTCGGGGGAAGGGTACAATGAGCAGTTCTTC. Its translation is CAISQSSGEGYNEQFF.